The 31 T cell receptor beta chains in this list originate from one sample, sequenced in a study of OX40 agonist ivuxolimab in advanced cancers. Clones were sequenced by immunoSEQ multiplex PCR, and TCRdb holds only the in-frame ones, with some missing. The table lists around 80,000 clones, roughly 91% of them singletons. This sample comprised CD4+ or CD8+ T cells sorted from blood, obtained in a trial of the OX40 agonist ivuxolimab. The receptors were sampled from an adult with an advanced solid tumor such as melanoma, head and neck, liver or kidney cancer.

This chain joins TRBV5-1 and TRBJ1-3, with D possibly being TRBD1 (6 bases). CDR1 and CDR2 (germline): SGHRS, YFSETQ. V was clipped by 6 bases and J by 0 bases, with 10 bases between them. The length of the CDR3 is 14 residues. Here the CDR3 DNA reads TGCGCCAGCACCACAGGGAGCTCTGGAAACACCATATATTTT. Its translation: CASTTGSSGNTIYF.

The chain combines TRBV5-6 with TRBJ1-4; perhaps TRBD1 as D (6 bases). This CDR3 contains 15 residues. Per germline, CDR1 SGHDT and CDR2 YYEEEE. Deletions cut 4 bases from V and 1 base from J, with 11 bases between. The CDR3 spells CASSGTYQTNEKLFF. The CDR3 DNA reads as TGTGCCAGCAGCGGGACATACCAAACTAATGAAAAACTGTTTTTT.

This chain uses TRBV7-3 with TRBJ2-2; 8 bases are a match to TRBD2. The V gene's germline CDR1 is SGHTA and CDR2 FQGTGA. The CDR3 has 17 amino acids. The trim removed 3 bases at V and 4 bases at J, leaving 10 bases unmatched. In DNA, the CDR3 is TGTGCCAGCAGCTTGAGTGGAGTAGCGGGGTTCACCGGGGAGCTGTTTTTT. This gives the protein CASSLSGVAGFTGELFF.

The chain uses TRBV18 and TRBJ2-7; TRBD1 might be the D (5 bases). V lost 4 bases to trimming and J lost 2 bases, with 9 bases between them. This CDR3 contains 13 residues. Germline lookup yields CDR1 KGHSH and CDR2 LQKENI. CDR3 coding DNA: TGTGCCAGCTCACGTCAGGACACCTACGAGCAGTACGTC. The encoded protein is CASSRQDTYEQYV.

This rearrangement joins TRBV6-5 to TRBJ1-1; tentatively, D is TRBD1 (5 bases). The CDR3 consists of 15 residues. Trimming stripped 4 bases from V and 4 bases from J, with 16 bases between. The germline V gene encodes CDR1 MNHEY and CDR2 SVGAGI. CDR3 sequence (DNA): TGTGCCAGCAGTTGGGGGGGGGATGGAGGCACTGAAGCTTTCTTT. This codes for CASSWGGDGGTEAFF.

This chain connects TRBV7-9 to TRBJ1-4; 7 bases are shared with TRBD1. CDR1 and CDR2 from the germline V gene are SEHNR and FQNEAQ (reference sequence). After removal of 1 base from V and 7 bases from J, the junction contained 3 bases not matched to a gene. The CDR3 is 14 residues long. CDR3 DNA: TGTGCCAGCAGCTTAGGAGGGGGCGGTGAAAAACTGTTTTTT. It codes for CASSLGGGGEKLFF.

In its sample, this clone was seen a few times. The V call is TRBV6-1, the J call TRBJ2-6, with D possibly TRBD1 on 5 matching bases. Germline V gene data show CDR1 as MNHNS and CDR2 as SASEGT. The CDR3 length is 17 residues. V gave up 8 bases and J gave up 0 bases, with 17 bases separating them. The CDR3 is CASRARVSNSGANVLTF. The CDR3 DNA is TGTGCCAGCCGTGCCAGGGTATCGAACTCTGGGGCCAACGTCCTGACTTTC.

The chain is built from TRBV7-3 and TRBJ2-1; 7 nucleotides agree with TRBD1. V dropped 3 bases and J dropped 6; count of bases not matched to a gene: 5. The germline gives CDR1 SGHTA, CDR2 FQGTGA. The CDR3 is 14 amino acids. The CDR3 nucleotides are TGTGCCAGCAGCTTGGAGACAGGGAGCAATGAGCAGTTCTTC. It yields the protein CASSLETGSNEQFF.

The chain recombines TRBV10-1 with TRBJ1-2, with D possibly TRBD1 on 5 matching bases. Looked up from germline, CDR1 is WNHNN and CDR2 is SYGVQD (reference sequence). CDR3 length: 13 residues. V dropped 5 bases and J dropped 4 bases, with 11 bases sitting between them. The CDR3 nucleotides are TGCGCCAGCAGTAGAGGGGCCCTCTATGGCTACACCTTC. Its translation: CASSRGALYGYTF.

The rearrangement joins TRBV18 to TRBJ2-4, with D possibly TRBD2 on 6 matching bases. The CDR3 has 16 residues. Trimming shortened V by 3 bases and J by 0 bases, and 12 bases separated the two germline ends. CDR1 and CDR2 (germline): KGHSH, LQKENI. CDR3 in DNA: TGTGCCAGCTCACCGGTCCTAGCGAGAGCCAAAAACATTCAGTACTTC. The encoded protein is CASSPVLARAKNIQYF.

This chain connects TRBV6-1 to TRBJ2-7; no reliable D call. The V end was cut by 7 bases, the J end by 6 bases, with 19 bases between. Per the germline V gene, CDR1 is MNHNS and CDR2 is SASEGT. The length of the CDR3 is 14 residues. The CDR3 is CASTPSRAQPEQYV. DNA for the CDR3: TGTGCCAGCACCCCTAGTAGGGCTCAGCCCGAGCAGTACGTC.

J is TRBJ1-1 and V is TRBV11-3; no clear D. This CDR3 comprises 12 residues. V lost 5 bases and J 1 base, leaving 5 bases between the germline ends. Germline V gene sequence: CDR1 SGHNT, CDR2 YENEEA. This CDR3 reads CASSRGNTEAFF. The CDR3 DNA reads as TGTGCCAGCAGCCGAGGGAACACTGAAGCTTTCTTT.

This clone appeared once. V gene TRBV7-2 combines with J gene TRBJ2-2; D uncertain. The CDR3 runs to 17 residues. Germline loops: CDR1 SGHTA, CDR2 FQGNSA. V dropped 5 bases and J dropped 5 bases, with 21 bases sitting between them. This CDR3 reads CASSTRLSRMATGELFF. The CDR3, as DNA: TGTGCCAGCAGCACACGGCTTTCCCGGATGGCGACCGGGGAGCTGTTTTTT.

This clone appeared once. This chain links TRBV5-1 with TRBJ2-2; a possible D gene is TRBD2 (6 bases). V was pared by 6 bases and J by 6 bases, with 15 bases between. The germline gives CDR1 SGHRS, CDR2 YFSETQ. The CDR3 covers 14 residues. The CDR3 loop reads CASTTSSGSGELFF. CDR3 DNA sequence: TGCGCCAGCACAACTAGCTCGGGGTCCGGGGAGCTGTTTTTT.

V gene TRBV7-2 combines with J gene TRBJ2-1, with D possibly being TRBD1 (5 bases). Germline assignment: CDR1 SGHTA and CDR2 FQGNSA. The CDR3 consists of 15 residues. Trimming left V 3 bases short and J 2 bases short, with 11 bases between. The CDR3: CASSLGREPYNEQFF. CDR3 DNA sequence: TGTGCCAGCAGCTTGGGCAGGGAACCCTACAATGAGCAGTTCTTC.

The count of this clone is one. CDR3 residues: CASSLTGYNEQFF. In DNA, the CDR3 is TGTGCCAGCAGCCTTACAGGCTACAATGAGCAGTTCTTC. The chain combines TRBV7-2 with TRBJ2-1; the D gene is possibly TRBD1 (5 bases). The CDR3 loop spans 13 amino acids. V shed 5 bases and J shed 3 bases, with 8 bases lying between them. Germline CDR1 and CDR2: SGHTA and FQGNSA. The full variable domain, its missing parts supplied by reference TRBV7-2 and TRBJ2-1, is GAGVSQSPSNKVTEKGKDVELRCDPISGHTALYWYRQSLGQGLEFLIYFQGNSAPDKSGLPSDRFSAERTGGSVSTLTIQRTQQEDSAVYLCASSLTGYNEQFFGPGTRLTVL.

This chain links TRBV5-5 with TRBJ1-2, with D unresolved. The V and J ends lost 0 bases and 0 bases respectively, with 6 bases between them. The CDR3 has 14 residues. CDR1 SGHKS and CDR2 YYEKEE come from the germline V gene (reference sequence). For the CDR3, the DNA is TGTGCCAGCAGCTTGGGGGCAGCTAACTATGGCTACACCTTC. The encoded protein is CASSLGAANYGYTF. Together with reference TRBV5-5 and TRBJ1-2, the CDR3 gives the full variable domain: DAGVTQSPTHLIKTRGQQVTLRCSPISGHKSVSWYQQVLGQGPQFIFQYYEKEERGRGNFPDRFSARQFPNYSSELNVNALLLGDSALYLCASSLGAANYGYTFGSGTRLTVV.

The chain uses TRBV6-5 and TRBJ1-2; no reliable D call. Germline V gene sequence: CDR1 MNHEY, CDR2 SVGAGI. The CDR3 sequence is 14 residues long. V lost 5 bases, J lost 4 bases, and 14 bases lay in between. The DNA of the CDR3 is TGTGCCAGCAGTCGGCTAACACGGAGCTATGGCTACACCTTC. Translated, it gives CASSRLTRSYGYTF.

The chain joins TRBV28 to TRBJ1-5, with D possibly TRBD1 on 5 matching bases. The V end was cut by 6 bases, the J end by 0 bases, with 9 bases between. The CDR3 loop spans 14 amino acids. The germline V gene has CDR1 MDHEN and CDR2 SYDVKM. The CDR3 protein is CASRGVYSNQPQHF. As DNA, the CDR3 is TGTGCCAGCAGAGGGGTATATAGCAATCAGCCCCAGCATTTT.

The gene calls are TRBV19 and TRBJ1-1, with no clear D. This CDR3 has 15 amino acids. Germline CDR1 LNHDA, CDR2 SQIVND (reference sequence). V was shortened by 1 base and J by 5 bases, with 14 bases between the two germline ends. DNA of the CDR3: TGTGCCAGTAGTATAGGGGTCGGTCGAGGGACTGAAGCTTTCTTT. It translates to CASSIGVGRGTEAFF.

This chain uses TRBV20-1 with TRBJ1-4; D gene unclear. The CDR3 contains 11 residues. Germline CDR1 and CDR2: DFQATT and SNEGSKA (reference sequence). V lost 4 bases and J 5 bases, leaving 5 bases between the germline ends. CDR3 sequence reads: CSATINEKLFF. CDR3 nucleotides: TGCAGTGCTACCATCAATGAAAAACTGTTTTTT.

The chain links TRBV6-5 to TRBJ1-3; no definite D call. Trimming shortened V by 3 bases and J by 2 bases, and 8 bases separated the two germline ends. The V gene's germline CDR1 is MNHEY and CDR2 SVGAGI. The length of the CDR3 is 14 residues. The CDR3 DNA reads TGTGCCAGCAGTTATGGGAGGCCTGGAAACACCATATATTTT. Translation: CASSYGRPGNTIYF.

The V call is TRBV5-5, the J call TRBJ1-6, with D perhaps TRBD1 (6 bases). CDR1 is SGHKS and CDR2 is YYEKEE in the germline V gene (reference sequence). The CDR3 totals 16 residues. The ends were cut back, 4 bases at V and 8 bases at J, with 19 bases in the middle. The CDR3: CASSLGQFGGHSPLHF. CDR3 DNA sequence: TGTGCCAGCAGCCTAGGACAGTTCGGGGGGCATTCACCCCTCCACTTT. Supplemented by reference TRBV5-5 and TRBJ1-6, the full variable domain reads DAGVTQSPTHLIKTRGQQVTLRCSPISGHKSVSWYQQVLGQGPQFIFQYYEKEERGRGNFPDRFSARQFPNYSSELNVNALLLGDSALYLCASSLGQFGGHSPLHFGNGTRLTVT.

This clone has only a few counts. The V gene is TRBV10-2, the J gene TRBJ2-3; 10 bases map to TRBD2. Germline V CDR1 and CDR2: WSHSY, SAAADI. The length of the CDR3 is 14 residues. With V trimmed by 10 bases and J by 0 bases, 4 bases remained unmatched. CDR3 region: CATLAGVSTDTQYF. The CDR3 DNA is TGCGCCACCCTAGCGGGGGTAAGCACAGATACGCAGTATTTT.

The chain uses TRBV6-5 and TRBJ1-2, with TRBD1 matching over 10 bases. Germline-derived CDR1 and CDR2 are MNHEY and SVGAGI. Trimming removed 6 bases from V and 7 bases from J; junction bases left unmatched: 8. There are 14 residues in the CDR3. CDR3 coding DNA: TGTGCCAGCAGAGGACAGGGGGTCGAGTCTGGCTACACCTTC. As protein: CASRGQGVESGYTF.

This clone was seen once. The chain has TRBV19 and TRBJ2-3, with D unclear. Germline assignment: CDR1 LNHDA and CDR2 SQIVND (reference sequence). Trimming stripped 3 bases from V and 4 bases from J, with 5 bases between. CDR3 length: 12 amino acids. The CDR3 region has the DNA TGTGCCAGTAGTATGGGTGCAGATACGCAGTATTTT. Amino acid sequence: CASSMGADTQYF.

The V call is TRBV5-4, the J call TRBJ2-7; weak D call: TRBD2 (6 bases). This CDR3 region has 15 residues. Per germline, CDR1 SGHNT and CDR2 YYREEE (reference sequence). V was cut by 4 bases and J by 2 bases, with 16 bases left in between. The CDR3 coding sequence is TGTGCCAGCAGCCGGGACTCCTCCAGTGCCTACGAGCAGTACTTC. Residues: CASSRDSSSAYEQYF.

This clone was detected only once. The chain uses TRBV18 and TRBJ2-2; D uncertain. The V gene lost 5 bases and the J gene lost 2 bases, with 9 bases spanning the gap. Germline CDR1 reads KGHSH; CDR2 reads LQKENI. The CDR3 is 14 residues long. The CDR3 here is CASSVSLNTGELFF. The CDR3 nucleotides read TGTGCCAGCTCAGTCAGCCTTAACACCGGGGAGCTGTTTTTT. Together with reference TRBV18 and TRBJ2-2, the CDR3 gives the full variable domain: NAGVMQNPRHLVRRRGQEARLRCSPMKGHSHVYWYRQLPEEGLKFMVYLQKENIIDESGMPKERFSAEFPKEGPSILRIQQVVRGDSAAYFCASSVSLNTGELFFGEGSRLTVL.

The rearrangement links TRBV6-1 to TRBJ1-5; 7 bases line up with TRBD1. V shed 5 bases, J shed 7 bases, and the junction held 11 bases outside the gene matches. CDR3 length: 15 amino acids. CDR1 and CDR2 from the germline V gene are MNHNS and SASEGT. CDR3 sequence: CASSHLRGHSQPQHF. CDR3 bases: TGTGCCAGCAGTCACCTAAGGGGGCATAGCCAGCCCCAGCATTTT.

The chain employs TRBV11-3 and TRBJ1-5, with D unresolved. Germline lookup yields CDR1 SGHNT and CDR2 YENEEA. There are 17 residues in the CDR3. The ends were cut back, 6 bases at V and 0 bases at J, with 18 bases in the middle. In DNA, the CDR3 is TGTGCCAGCAGTCCGCCCTTGTCCTGGTCTAGCAATCAGCCCCAGCATTTT. Translation: CASSPPLSWSSNQPQHF.

V and J are TRBV11-3 and TRBJ2-1; 8 nucleotides line up with TRBD1. V was clipped by 2 bases and J by 4 bases; unmatched bases: 4. CDR3 length equals 15 residues. Germline V lookup: CDR1 SGHNT, CDR2 YENEEA. Written as DNA, the CDR3 is TGTGCCAGCAGCTTAAGTACAGGGGGTTACAATGAGCAGTTCTTC. Translated: CASSLSTGGYNEQFF.